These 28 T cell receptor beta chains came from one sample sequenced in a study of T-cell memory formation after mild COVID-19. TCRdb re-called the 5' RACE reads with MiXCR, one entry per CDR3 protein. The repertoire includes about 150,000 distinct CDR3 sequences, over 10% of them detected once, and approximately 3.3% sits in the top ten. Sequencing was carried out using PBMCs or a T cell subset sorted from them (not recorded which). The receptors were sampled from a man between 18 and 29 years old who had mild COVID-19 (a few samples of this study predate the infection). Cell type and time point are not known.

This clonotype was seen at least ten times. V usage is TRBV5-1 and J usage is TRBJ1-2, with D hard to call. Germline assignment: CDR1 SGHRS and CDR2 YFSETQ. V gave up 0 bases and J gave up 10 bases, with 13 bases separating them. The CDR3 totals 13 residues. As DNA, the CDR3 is TGCGCCAGCAGCTTGGCCGGTCCGGTAGACTACACCTTC. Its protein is CASSLAGPVDYTF.

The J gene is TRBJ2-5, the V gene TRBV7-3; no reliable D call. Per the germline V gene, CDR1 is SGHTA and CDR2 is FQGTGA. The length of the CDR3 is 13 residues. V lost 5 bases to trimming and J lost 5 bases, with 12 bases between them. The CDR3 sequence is CASSPAFGETQYF. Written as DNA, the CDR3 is TGTGCCAGCAGCCCAGCATTCGGGGAGACCCAGTACTTC.

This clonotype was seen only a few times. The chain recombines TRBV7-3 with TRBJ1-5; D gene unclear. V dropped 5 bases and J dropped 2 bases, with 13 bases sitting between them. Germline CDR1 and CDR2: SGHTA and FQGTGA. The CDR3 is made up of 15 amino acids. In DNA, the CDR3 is TGTGCCAGCAGCGAATCCGACGGTTGCAATCAGCCCCAGCATTTT. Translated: CASSESDGCNQPQHF.

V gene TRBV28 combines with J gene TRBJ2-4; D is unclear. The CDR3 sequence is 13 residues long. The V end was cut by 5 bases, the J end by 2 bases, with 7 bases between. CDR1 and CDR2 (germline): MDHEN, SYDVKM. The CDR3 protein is CASSDGSKNIQYF. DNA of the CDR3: TGTGCCAGCAGTGACGGATCCAAAAACATTCAGTACTTC.

DNA for the CDR3: TGTGCCAGCAGTTACGTCGACAGGCAACGATATAACTATGGCTACACCTTC. Translated: CASSYVDRQRYNYGYTF. The V call is TRBV6-2 or TRBV6-3, the J call TRBJ1-2, with TRBD1 as a possible D gene (6 bases). V was clipped by 2 bases and J by 1 base, with 17 bases between them. Germline V CDR1 and CDR2: MNHEY, SVGEGT. The CDR3 has 17 amino acids.

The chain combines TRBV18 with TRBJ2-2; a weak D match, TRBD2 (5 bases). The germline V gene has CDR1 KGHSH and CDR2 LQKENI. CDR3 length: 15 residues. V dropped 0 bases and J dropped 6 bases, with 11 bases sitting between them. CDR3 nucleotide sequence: TGTGCCAGCTCACCACCGAGTAAGGAGGCCGGGGAGCTGTTTTTT. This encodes CASSPPSKEAGELFF.

CDR3 sequence (DNA): TGTGCCAGCAGCCAAACTAACCCCACTGAAGCTTTCTTT. The encoded protein is CASSQTNPTEAFF. The chain carries TRBV5-6 and TRBJ1-1; no firm D call. CDR1 and CDR2 (germline): SGHDT, YYEEEE. This CDR3 has 13 residues. V gave up 4 bases and J gave up 4 bases, with 11 bases separating them.

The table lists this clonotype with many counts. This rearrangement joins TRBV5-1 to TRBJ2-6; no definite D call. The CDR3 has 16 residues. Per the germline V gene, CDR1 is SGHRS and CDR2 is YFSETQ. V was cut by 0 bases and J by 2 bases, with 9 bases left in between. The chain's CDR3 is CASSLEVVPGANVLTF. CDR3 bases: TGCGCCAGCAGCTTGGAGGTCGTGCCTGGGGCCAACGTCCTGACTTTC.

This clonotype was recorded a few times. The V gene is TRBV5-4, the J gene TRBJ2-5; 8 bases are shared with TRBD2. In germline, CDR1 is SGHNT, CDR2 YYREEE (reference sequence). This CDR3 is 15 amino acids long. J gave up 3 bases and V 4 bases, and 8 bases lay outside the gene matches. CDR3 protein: CASSVPGLGKETQYF. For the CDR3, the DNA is TGTGCCAGCAGCGTCCCGGGACTAGGAAAAGAGACCCAGTACTTC.

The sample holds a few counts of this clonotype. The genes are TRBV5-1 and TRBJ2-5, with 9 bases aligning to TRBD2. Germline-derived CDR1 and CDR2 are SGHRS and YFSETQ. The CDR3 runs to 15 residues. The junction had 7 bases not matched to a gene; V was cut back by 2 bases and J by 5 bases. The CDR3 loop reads CASSLIAGARETQYF. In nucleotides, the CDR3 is TGCGCCAGCAGCTTAATAGCGGGGGCCCGGGAGACCCAGTACTTC.

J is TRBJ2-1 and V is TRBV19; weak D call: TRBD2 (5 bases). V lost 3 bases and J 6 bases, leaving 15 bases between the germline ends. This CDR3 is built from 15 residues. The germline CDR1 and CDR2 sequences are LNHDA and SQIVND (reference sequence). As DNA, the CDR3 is TGTGCCAGTAGTATGGAGCGAGGGAGTATCAATGAGCAGTTCTTC. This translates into CASSMERGSINEQFF.

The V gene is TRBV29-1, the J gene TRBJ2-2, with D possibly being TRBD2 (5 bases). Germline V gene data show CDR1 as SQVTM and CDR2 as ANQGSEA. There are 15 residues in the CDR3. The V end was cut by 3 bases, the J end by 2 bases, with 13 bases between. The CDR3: CSVDGGPRNTGELFF. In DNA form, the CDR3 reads TGCAGCGTTGATGGAGGTCCCCGAAACACCGGGGAGCTGTTTTTT.

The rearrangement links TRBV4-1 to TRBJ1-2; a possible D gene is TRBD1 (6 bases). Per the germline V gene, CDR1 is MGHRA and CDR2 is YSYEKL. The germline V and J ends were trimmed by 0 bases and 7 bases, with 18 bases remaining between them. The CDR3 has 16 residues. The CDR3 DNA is TGCGCCAGCAGCCAAGATCGTAGGGGGGCCTTAGCTGGCTACACCTTC. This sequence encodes CASSQDRRGALAGYTF.

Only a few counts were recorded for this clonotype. CDR3 sequence: CASSQDLGGYQETQYF. As DNA, the CDR3 is TGCGCCAGCAGCCAAGATTTGGGCGGATACCAAGAGACCCAGTACTTC. The V call is TRBV4-3, the J call TRBJ2-5, with no clear D. V was trimmed by 0 bases and J by 0 bases, leaving 11 bases between them. The CDR3 runs to 16 residues. The V gene's germline CDR1 is LGHNA and CDR2 YSLEER.

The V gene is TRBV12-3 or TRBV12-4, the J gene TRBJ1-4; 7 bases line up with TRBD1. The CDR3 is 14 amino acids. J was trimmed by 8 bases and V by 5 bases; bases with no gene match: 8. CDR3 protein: CASSPRGWEEKLFF. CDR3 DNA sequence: TGTGCCAGCAGTCCCAGGGGGTGGGAAGAAAAACTGTTTTTT.

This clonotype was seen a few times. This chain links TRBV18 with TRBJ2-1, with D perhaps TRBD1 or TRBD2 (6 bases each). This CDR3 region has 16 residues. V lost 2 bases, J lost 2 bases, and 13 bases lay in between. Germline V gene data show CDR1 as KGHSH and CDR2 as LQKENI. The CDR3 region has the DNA TGTGCCAGCTCACCAGCCGGAGGGGGTCCCTACAATGAGCAGTTCTTC. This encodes CASSPAGGGPYNEQFF.

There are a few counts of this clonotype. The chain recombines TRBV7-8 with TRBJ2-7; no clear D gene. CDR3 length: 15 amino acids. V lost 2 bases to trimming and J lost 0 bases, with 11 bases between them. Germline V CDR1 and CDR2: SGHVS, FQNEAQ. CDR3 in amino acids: CASSLSQLSSYEQYF. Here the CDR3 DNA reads TGTGCCAGCAGCTTAAGCCAGCTAAGCTCCTACGAGCAGTACTTC.

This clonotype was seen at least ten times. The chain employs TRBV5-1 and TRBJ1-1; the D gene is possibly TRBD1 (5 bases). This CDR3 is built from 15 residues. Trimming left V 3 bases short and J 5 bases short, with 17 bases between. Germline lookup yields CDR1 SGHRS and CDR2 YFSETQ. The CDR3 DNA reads TGCGCCAGCAGCTCAACGACAGATCTGGGAACTGAAGCTTTCTTT. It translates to CASSSTTDLGTEAFF.

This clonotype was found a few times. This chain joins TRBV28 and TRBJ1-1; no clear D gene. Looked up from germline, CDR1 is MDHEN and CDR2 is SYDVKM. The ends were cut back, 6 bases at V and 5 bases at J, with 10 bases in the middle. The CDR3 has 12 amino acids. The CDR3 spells CASSTTRTEAFF. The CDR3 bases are TGTGCCAGCAGCACGACCCGGACTGAAGCTTTCTTT.

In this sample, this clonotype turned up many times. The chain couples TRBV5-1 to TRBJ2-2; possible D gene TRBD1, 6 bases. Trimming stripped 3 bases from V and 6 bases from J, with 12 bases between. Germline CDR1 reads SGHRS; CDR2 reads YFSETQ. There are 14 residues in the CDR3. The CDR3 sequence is CASSYQQGSGELFF. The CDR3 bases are TGCGCCAGCAGCTACCAACAGGGCTCCGGGGAGCTGTTTTTT.

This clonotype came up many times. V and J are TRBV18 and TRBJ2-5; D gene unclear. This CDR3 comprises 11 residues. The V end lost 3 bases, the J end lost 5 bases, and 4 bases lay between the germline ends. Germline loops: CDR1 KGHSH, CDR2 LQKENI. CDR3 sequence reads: CASSPRETQYF. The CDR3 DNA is TGTGCCAGCTCACCTCGGGAGACCCAGTACTTC.

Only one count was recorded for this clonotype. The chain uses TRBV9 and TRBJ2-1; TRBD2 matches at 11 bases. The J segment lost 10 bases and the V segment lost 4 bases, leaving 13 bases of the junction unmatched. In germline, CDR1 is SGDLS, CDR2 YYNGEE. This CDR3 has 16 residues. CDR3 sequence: CASSRIAGGTFGEQFF. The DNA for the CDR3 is TGTGCCAGCAGCCGTATAGCGGGGGGGACCTTCGGGGAGCAGTTCTTC.

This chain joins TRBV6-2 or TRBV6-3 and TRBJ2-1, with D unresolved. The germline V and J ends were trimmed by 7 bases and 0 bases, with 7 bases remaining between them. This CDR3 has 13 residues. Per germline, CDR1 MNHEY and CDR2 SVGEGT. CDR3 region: CASKIGSYNEQFF. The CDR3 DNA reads TGTGCCAGCAAAATCGGCTCCTACAATGAGCAGTTCTTC.

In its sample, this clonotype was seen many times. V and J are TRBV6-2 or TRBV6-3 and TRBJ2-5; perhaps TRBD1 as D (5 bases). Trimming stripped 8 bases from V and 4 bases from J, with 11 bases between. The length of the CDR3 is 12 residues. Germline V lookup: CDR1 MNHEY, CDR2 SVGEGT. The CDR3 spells CASLQGGETQYF. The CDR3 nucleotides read TGTGCCAGCCTCCAGGGTGGAGAGACCCAGTACTTC.

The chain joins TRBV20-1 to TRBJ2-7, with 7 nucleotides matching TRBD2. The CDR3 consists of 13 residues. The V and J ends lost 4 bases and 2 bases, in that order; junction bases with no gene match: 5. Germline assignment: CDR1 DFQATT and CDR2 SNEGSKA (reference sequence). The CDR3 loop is CSANGLGAYEQYF. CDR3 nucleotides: TGCAGTGCTAACGGACTAGGGGCCTACGAGCAGTACTTC.

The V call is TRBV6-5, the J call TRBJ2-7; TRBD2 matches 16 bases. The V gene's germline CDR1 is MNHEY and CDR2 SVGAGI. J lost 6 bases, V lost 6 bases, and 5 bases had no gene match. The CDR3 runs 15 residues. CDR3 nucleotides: TGTGCCAGCAGGGGACTAGCGGGGGGGCCGCGCGAGCAGTACTTC. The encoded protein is CASRGLAGGPREQYF.

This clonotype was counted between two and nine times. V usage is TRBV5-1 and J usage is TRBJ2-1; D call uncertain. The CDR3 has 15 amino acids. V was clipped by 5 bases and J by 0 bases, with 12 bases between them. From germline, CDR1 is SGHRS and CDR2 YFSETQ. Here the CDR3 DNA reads TGCGCCAGCAGAAGCAGAGGCGACTCCTACAATGAGCAGTTCTTC. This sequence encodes CASRSRGDSYNEQFF. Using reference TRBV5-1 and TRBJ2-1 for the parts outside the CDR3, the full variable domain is KAGVTQTPRYLIKTRGQQVTLSCSPISGHRSVSWYQQTPGQGLQFLFEYFSETQRNKGNFPGRFSGRQFSNSRSEMNVSTLELGDSALYLCASRSRGDSYNEQFFGPGTRLTVL.

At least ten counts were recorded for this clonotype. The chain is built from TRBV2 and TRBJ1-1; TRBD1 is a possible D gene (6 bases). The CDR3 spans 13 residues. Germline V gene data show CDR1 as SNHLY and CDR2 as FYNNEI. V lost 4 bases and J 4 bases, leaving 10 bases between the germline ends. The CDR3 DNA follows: TGTGCCAGCAGTGTGGGGGCGGGCACTGAAGCTTTCTTT. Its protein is CASSVGAGTEAFF.